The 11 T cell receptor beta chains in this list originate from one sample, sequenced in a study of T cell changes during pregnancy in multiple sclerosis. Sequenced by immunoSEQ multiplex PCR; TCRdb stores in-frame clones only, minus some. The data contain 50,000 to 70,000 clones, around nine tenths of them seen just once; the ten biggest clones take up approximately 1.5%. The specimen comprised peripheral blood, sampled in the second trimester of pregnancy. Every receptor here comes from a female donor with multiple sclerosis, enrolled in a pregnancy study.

The CDR3 DNA is TGCGCCAGCACCCACGGACAATCTGGGGCCAACGTCCTGACTTTC. Protein: CASTHGQSGANVLTF. V usage is TRBV10-2 and J usage is TRBJ2-6, with TRBD1 as a possible D gene (5 bases). V dropped 7 bases and J dropped 1 base, with 11 bases sitting between them. There are 15 residues in the CDR3. Germline V lookup: CDR1 WSHSY, CDR2 SAAADI.

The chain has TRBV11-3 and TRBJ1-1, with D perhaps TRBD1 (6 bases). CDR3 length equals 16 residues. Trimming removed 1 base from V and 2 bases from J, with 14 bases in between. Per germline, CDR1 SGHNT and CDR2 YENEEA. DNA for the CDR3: TGTGCCAGCAGCTTAGGAACGGACAGCAAAAACACTGAAGCTTTCTTT. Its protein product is CASSLGTDSKNTEAFF.

The CDR3 DNA reads as TGTGCCAGCAGCTTTGCGCTAGCTGTCTCCTACAATGAGCAGTTCTTC. As protein: CASSFALAVSYNEQFF. The chain joins TRBV12-1 to TRBJ2-1; the D call TRBD2 from the table was never checked on the DNA. TRBV12-1 is tagged as a pseudogene. This CDR3 region has 16 residues.

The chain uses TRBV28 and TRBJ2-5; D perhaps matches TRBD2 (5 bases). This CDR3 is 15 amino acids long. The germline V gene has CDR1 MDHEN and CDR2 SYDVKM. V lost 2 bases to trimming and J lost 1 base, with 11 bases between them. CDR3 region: CASSLVRAFQETQYF. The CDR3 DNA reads TGTGCCAGCAGTTTAGTGAGGGCCTTCCAAGAGACCCAGTACTTC. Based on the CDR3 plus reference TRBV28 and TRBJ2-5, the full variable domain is DVKVTQSSRYLVKRTGEKVFLECVQDMDHENMFWYRQDPGLGLRLIYFSYDVKMKEKGDIPEGYSVSREKKERFSLILESASTNQTSMYLCASSLVRAFQETQYFGPGTRLLVL.

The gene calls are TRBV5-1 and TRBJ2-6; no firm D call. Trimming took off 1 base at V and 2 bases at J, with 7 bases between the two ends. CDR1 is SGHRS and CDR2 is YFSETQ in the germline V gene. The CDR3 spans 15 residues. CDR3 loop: CASSLHFTGANVLTF. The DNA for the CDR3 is TGCGCCAGCAGCTTGCACTTCACTGGGGCCAACGTCCTGACTTTC. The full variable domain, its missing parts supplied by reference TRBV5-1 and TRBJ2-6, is KAGVTQTPRYLIKTRGQQVTLSCSPISGHRSVSWYQQTPGQGLQFLFEYFSETQRNKGNFPGRFSGRQFSNSRSEMNVSTLELGDSALYLCASSLHFTGANVLTFGAGSRLTVL.

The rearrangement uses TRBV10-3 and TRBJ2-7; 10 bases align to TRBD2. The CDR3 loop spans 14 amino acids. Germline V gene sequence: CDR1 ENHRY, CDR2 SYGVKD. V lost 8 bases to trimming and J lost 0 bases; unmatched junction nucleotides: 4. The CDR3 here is CAIQAGGSSYEQYF. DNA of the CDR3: TGTGCCATCCAAGCGGGAGGGAGCTCCTACGAGCAGTACTTC.

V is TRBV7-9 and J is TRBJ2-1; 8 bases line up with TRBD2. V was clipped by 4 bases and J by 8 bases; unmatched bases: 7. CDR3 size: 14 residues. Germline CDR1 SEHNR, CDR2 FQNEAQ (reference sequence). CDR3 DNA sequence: TGTGCCAGCAGCTACGCTAGCGGGTTTGATGAGCAGTTCTTC. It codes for CASSYASGFDEQFF.

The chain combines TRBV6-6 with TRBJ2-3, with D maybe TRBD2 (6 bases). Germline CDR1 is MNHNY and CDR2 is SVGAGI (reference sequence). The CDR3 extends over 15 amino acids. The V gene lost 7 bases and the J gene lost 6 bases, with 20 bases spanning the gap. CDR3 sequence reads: CASKFSGAIPDTQYF. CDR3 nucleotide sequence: TGTGCCAGCAAATTTAGCGGAGCCATCCCGGATACGCAGTATTTT.

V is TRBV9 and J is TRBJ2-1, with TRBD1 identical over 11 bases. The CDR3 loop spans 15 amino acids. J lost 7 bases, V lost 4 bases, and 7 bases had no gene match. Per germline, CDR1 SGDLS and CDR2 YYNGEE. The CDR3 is CASSSWTGGENEQFF. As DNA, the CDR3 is TGTGCCAGCAGCTCCTGGACAGGGGGCGAGAATGAGCAGTTCTTC.

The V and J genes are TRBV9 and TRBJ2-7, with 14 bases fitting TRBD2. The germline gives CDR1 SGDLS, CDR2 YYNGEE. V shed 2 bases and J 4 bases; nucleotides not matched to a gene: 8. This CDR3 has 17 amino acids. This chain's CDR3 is CASSVGTSGRRGYEQYF. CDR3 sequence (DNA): TGTGCCAGCAGCGTGGGGACTAGCGGGAGAAGGGGATACGAGCAGTACTTC. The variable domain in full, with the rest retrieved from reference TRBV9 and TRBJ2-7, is DSGVTQTPKHLITATGQRVTLRCSPRSGDLSVYWYQQSLDQGLQFLIQYYNGEERAKGNILERFSAQQFPDLHSELNLSSLELGDSALYFCASSVGTSGRRGYEQYFGPGTRLTVT.

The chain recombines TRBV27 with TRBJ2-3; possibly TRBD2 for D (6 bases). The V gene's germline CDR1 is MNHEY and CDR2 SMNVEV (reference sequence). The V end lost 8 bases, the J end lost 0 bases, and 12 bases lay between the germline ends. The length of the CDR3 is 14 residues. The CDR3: CASQSGPSTDTQYF. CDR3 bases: TGTGCCAGCCAGAGCGGGCCGAGCACAGATACGCAGTATTTT.